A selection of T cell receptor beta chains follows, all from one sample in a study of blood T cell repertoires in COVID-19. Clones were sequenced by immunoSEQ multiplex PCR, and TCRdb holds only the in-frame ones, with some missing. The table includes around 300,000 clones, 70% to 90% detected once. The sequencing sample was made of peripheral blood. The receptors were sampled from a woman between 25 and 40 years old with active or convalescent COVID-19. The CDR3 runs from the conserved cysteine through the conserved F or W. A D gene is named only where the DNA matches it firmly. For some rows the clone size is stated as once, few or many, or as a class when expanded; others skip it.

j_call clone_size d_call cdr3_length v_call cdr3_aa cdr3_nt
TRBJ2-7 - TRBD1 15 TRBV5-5 CASSFRDRGWREQYF TGTGCCAGCAGCTTCCGGGACAGGGGATGGCGCGAGCAGTACTTC
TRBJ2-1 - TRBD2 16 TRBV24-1 CATSEGRLAGDNEQFF TGTGCCACCAGTGAGGGCCGACTAGCGGGGGACAATGAGCAGTTCTTC
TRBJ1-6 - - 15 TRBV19 CASNDPGNNNSPLHF TGTGCCTCGAACGATCCCGGGAATAATAATTCACCCCTCCACTTT
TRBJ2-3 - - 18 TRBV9 CASSVGRGGQYSTDTQYF TGTGCCAGCAGCGTAGGGCGGGGAGGTCAGTATAGCACAGATACGCAGTATTTT
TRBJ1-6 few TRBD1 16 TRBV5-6 CASSLDTGTGASPLHF TGTGCCAGCAGCTTGGACACCGGGACAGGGGCTTCACCCCTCCACTTT
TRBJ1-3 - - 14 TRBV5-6 CASSLVGEGNTIYF TGTGCCAGCAGCTTGGTTGGTGAGGGAAACACCATATATTTT
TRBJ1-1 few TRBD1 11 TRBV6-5 CASSSGTVAFF TGTGCCAGCAGCTCCGGGACAGTAGCTTTCTTT
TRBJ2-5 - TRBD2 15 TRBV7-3 CASSRGGSNQETQYF TGTGCCAGCAGCCGAGGCGGGAGCAACCAAGAGACCCAGTACTTC
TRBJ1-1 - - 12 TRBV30 CAWRVGSTEAFF TGTGCCTGGCGAGTGGGGAGCACTGAAGCTTTCTTT
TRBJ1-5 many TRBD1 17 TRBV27 CASRARTGGPINQPQHF TGTGCCAGCAGGGCCCGGACAGGAGGCCCTATCAATCAGCCCCAGCATTTT
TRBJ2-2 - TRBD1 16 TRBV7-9 CASSLRQGADTGELFF TGTGCCAGCAGCTTGAGACAGGGGGCCGACACCGGGGAGCTGTTTTTT
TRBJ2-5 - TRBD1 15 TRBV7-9 CASSPPGDREETQYF TGTGCCAGCAGCCCACCTGGGGACAGGGAGGAGACCCAGTACTTC
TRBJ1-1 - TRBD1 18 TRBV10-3 CAIRDPDLTQGARTEAFF TGTGCCATCAGGGATCCCGACCTTACACAGGGGGCGCGCACTGAAGCTTTCTTT
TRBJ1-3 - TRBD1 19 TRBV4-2 CASSQAGTGVLPSGNTIYF TGTGCCAGCAGCCAAGCCGGGACAGGGGTCCTACCCTCTGGAAACACCATATATTTT
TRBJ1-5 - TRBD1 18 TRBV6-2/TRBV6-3 CASSYTSGGLAPNQPQHF TGTGCCAGCAGTTACACCTCAGGGGGCCTAGCCCCCAATCAGCCCCAGCATTTT
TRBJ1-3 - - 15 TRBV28 CASSQTLLSGNTIYF TGTGCCAGCAGTCAAACTCTCCTCTCTGGAAACACCATATATTTT
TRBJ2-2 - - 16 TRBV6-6 CASSYRGGSNTGELFF TGTGCCAGCAGTTACCGAGGGGGATCCAACACCGGGGAGCTGTTTTTT
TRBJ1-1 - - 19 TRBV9 CASSEEPLGHVLMNTEAFF TGTGCCAGCAGCGAGGAACCACTGGGACACGTCCTAATGAACACTGAAGCTTTCTTT
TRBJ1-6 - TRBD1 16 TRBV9 CASNRGGTGVSSPLHF TGTGCCAGCAATCGAGGGGGGACAGGGGTTAGTTCACCCCTCCACTTT
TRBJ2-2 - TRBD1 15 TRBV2 CASSPGRGYTGELFF TGTGCCAGCAGCCCGGGCAGGGGGTATACCGGGGAGCTGTTTTTT
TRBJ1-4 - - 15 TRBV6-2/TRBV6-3 CASSRPGHLSEKLFF TGTGCCAGCAGCCGACCGGGACACCTCTCTGAAAAACTGTTTTTT
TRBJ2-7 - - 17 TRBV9 CASSVGSGLSTSYEQYF TGTGCCAGCAGCGTAGGGTCCGGACTGTCCACCTCCTACGAGCAGTACTTC
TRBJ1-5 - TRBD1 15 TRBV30 CAWSVKGAGNQPQHF TGTGCCTGGAGTGTAAAGGGGGCCGGCAATCAGCCCCAGCATTTT
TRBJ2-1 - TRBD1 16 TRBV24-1 CATSDSGTGSYNEQFF TGTGCCACCAGTGATTCCGGGACAGGTTCCTACAATGAGCAGTTCTTC
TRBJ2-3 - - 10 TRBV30 CASRVDTQYF TGTGCCTCCCGCGTAGATACGCAGTATTTT
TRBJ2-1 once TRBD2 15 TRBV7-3 CASSLSLAGGVEQFF TGTGCCAGCAGCTTGAGTCTAGCGGGGGGCGTTGAGCAGTTCTTC
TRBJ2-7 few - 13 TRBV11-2 CASSLTRGYEQYF TGTGCCAGCAGCTTGACAAGGGGGTACGAGCAGTACTTC
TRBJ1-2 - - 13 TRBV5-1 CASSYRENYGYTF TGCGCCAGCAGTTACAGGGAAAACTATGGCTACACCTTC
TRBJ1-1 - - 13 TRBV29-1 CSVNRGTISEAFF TGCAGCGTTAATAGGGGGACGATCTCTGAAGCTTTCTTT
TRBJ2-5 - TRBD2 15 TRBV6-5 CASSYTSVSGETQYF TGTGCCAGCAGTTACACTAGCGTGAGCGGCGAGACCCAGTACTTC
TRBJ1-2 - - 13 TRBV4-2 CASSPFLEGRYTF TGTGCCAGCAGCCCCTTCTTAGAGGGCCGCTACACCTTC
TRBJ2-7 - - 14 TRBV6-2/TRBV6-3 CASSYSDNSYEQYF TGTGCCAGCAGTTATTCCGACAACTCCTACGAGCAGTACTTC
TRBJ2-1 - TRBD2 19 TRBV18 CASSLLGTSGGASYNEQFF TGTGCCAGCTCACTTCTCGGGACTAGCGGGGGGGCGTCCTACAATGAGCAGTTCTTC
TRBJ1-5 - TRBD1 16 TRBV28 CASSSLKQGAGQPQHF TGTGCCAGCAGTTCGTTAAAACAGGGGGCAGGTCAGCCCCAGCATTTT
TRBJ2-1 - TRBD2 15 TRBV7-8 CASSQGLADYNEQFF TGTGCCAGCAGCCAGGGACTAGCGGATTACAATGAGCAGTTCTTC
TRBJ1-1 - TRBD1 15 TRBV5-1 CASSSRTGSNTEAFF TGCGCCAGCAGCTCGAGGACAGGCTCGAACACTGAAGCTTTCTTT
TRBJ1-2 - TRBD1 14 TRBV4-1 CASSQEQGANGYTF TGCGCCAGCAGCCAAGAACAGGGGGCGAATGGCTACACCTTC
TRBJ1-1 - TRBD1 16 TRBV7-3 CASSLIGGRGYTEAFF TGTGCCAGCAGCTTAATTGGGGGCAGGGGGTACACTGAAGCTTTCTTT
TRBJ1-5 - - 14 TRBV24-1 CATSRGGKDQPQHF TGTGCCACCAGTAGGGGGGGAAAAGATCAGCCCCAGCATTTT
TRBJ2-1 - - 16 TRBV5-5 CASSWGLTSFGNEQFF TGTGCCAGCAGCTGGGGACTGACCTCTTTCGGCAATGAGCAGTTCTTC
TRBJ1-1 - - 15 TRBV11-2 CASSPGQFLNTEAFF TGTGCCAGCAGCCCTGGACAGTTTCTAAACACTGAAGCTTTCTTT
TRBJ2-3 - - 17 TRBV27 CASSPISWPGDTDTQYF TGTGCCAGCAGTCCCATTAGTTGGCCGGGGGACACAGATACGCAGTATTTT